The 9 T cell receptor beta chains below come from one sample, sequenced in a study of blood T cell repertoires in COVID-19. The assay was immunoSEQ multiplex PCR, and TCRdb's table has in-frame clones only and misses some. Found here are tens of thousands of clones, 79% of them singletons; the top ten hold 30% to 40%. The sample consisted of peripheral blood. The source of these receptors is a human donor in a cohort sampled during active COVID-19.

The gene calls are TRBV3-1 (or the pseudogene TRBV3-2) and TRBJ2-3; D is possibly TRBD1 (5 bases). The ends were cut back, 0 bases at V and 1 base at J, with 11 bases in the middle. Germline CDR1 is LGHDT and CDR2 is YNNKEL (reference sequence). There are 16 residues in the CDR3. This chain's CDR3 is CASSQDLGAGTDTQYF. CDR3 nucleotide sequence: TGTGCCAGCAGCCAAGATTTAGGGGCAGGCACAGATACGCAGTATTTT.

This clone came up a few times. The chain joins TRBV15 to TRBJ1-5; TRBD1 might be the D (6 bases). This CDR3 has 16 amino acids. In germline, CDR1 is LNHNV, CDR2 YYDKDF (reference sequence). V was cut by 1 base and J by 3 bases, with 13 bases left in between. The CDR3 spells CATSRGTAELNQPQHF. DNA of the CDR3: TGTGCCACCAGCAGAGGGACAGCCGAGCTCAATCAGCCCCAGCATTTT.

The chain links TRBV7-9 to TRBJ1-1, with 9 bases aligning to TRBD1. The germline CDR1 and CDR2 sequences are SEHNR and FQNEAQ (reference sequence). Losses at the gene ends were 0 bases for V and 6 bases for J; bases not matched to a gene: 2. The CDR3 consists of 14 residues. CDR3 bases: TGTGCCAGCAGCTTAGCGGGACAGGGTTCTGAAGCTTTCTTT. This encodes CASSLAGQGSEAFF.

V and J are TRBV11-2 and TRBJ2-7; weak D call: TRBD2 (5 bases). Between the trimmed V and J ends, which lost 3 bases and 2 bases, there was a span of 11 bases. The germline V gene encodes CDR1 SGHAT and CDR2 FQNNGV. The CDR3 contains 14 residues. DNA for the CDR3: TGTGCCAGCAGCTTTACAAGAGGGACCTACGAGCAGTACTTC. This codes for CASSFTRGTYEQYF.

The chain has TRBV15 and TRBJ1-1; 7 bases are a match to TRBD1. The CDR3 consists of 15 residues. The germline V gene encodes CDR1 LNHNV and CDR2 YYDKDF (reference sequence). V shed 0 bases, J shed 5 bases, and the junction held 6 bases outside the gene matches. Here the CDR3 DNA reads TGTGCCACCAGCAGAGACTGGAGGGGGCGGACTGAAGCTTTCTTT. Translating gives CATSRDWRGRTEAFF.

The rearrangement links TRBV7-2 to TRBJ1-5; 8 nucleotides align to TRBD1. Germline V gene data show CDR1 as SGHTA and CDR2 as FQGNSA. V lost 1 base and J lost 5; bases outside the gene matches: 1. The CDR3 sequence is 14 residues long. This CDR3 reads CASSLETGDQPQHF. The CDR3 nucleotides read TGTGCCAGCAGCTTAGAGACAGGGGATCAGCCCCAGCATTTT.

On this clone itself: The junction departs from the called germline gene at one end, perhaps through a read error. The chain couples TRBV7-3 to TRBJ2-3; TRBD2 matches 7 bases. The CDR3 has 16 amino acids. Germline assignment: CDR1 SGHTA and CDR2 FQGTGA. CDR3 in amino acids: CASSLTSVRSTDTQYF. In DNA form, the CDR3 reads TGTGCCAGCAGCCTAACTAGCGTTCGTAGCACAGATACGCAGTATTTT.

In DNA, the CDR3 is TGTGCCAGCAGCCAAGATCCGTTTACATACGCGCAGTATTTT. Translation gives CASSQDPFTYAQYF. The chain combines TRBV3-1 (or the pseudogene TRBV3-2) with TRBJ2-3; no reliable D call. The CDR3 extends over 14 amino acids. V lost 0 bases and J lost 10, with 14 bases in between. CDR1 and CDR2 (germline): LGHDT, YNNKEL (reference sequence).

The chain couples TRBV29-1 to TRBJ2-1, with TRBD1 matching 9 bases. With 7 bases clipped from V and 3 bases from J, the junction kept 4 bases outside the gene matches. Per germline, CDR1 SQVTM and CDR2 ANQGSEA. The CDR3 spans 13 residues. The CDR3 DNA is TGCAGCGGTGGGGGACAGGGCTACAATGAGCAGTTCTTC. Residues: CSGGGQGYNEQFF.